A selection of T cell receptor beta chains follows, all from one sample in a study of T cell changes during pregnancy in multiple sclerosis. Using immunoSEQ multiplex PCR, the repertoire was profiled, and TCRdb retains in-frame clones only, with some absent. This table has tens of thousands of clones, under 90% appearing once. The sequences come from peripheral blood, collected after pregnancy. These receptors all stem from a female donor in good health, enrolled as a control in a pregnancy study. Each CDR3 is given with its conserved first and last residue. Fields, in order: J gene, clone size, D gene, V gene, CDR3 DNA, CDR3 protein. D genes are given only for firm matches. Clone size is stated in some rows and not others, as once, few, many or a class when expanded.

TRBJ1-2 | once | NA | TRBV19 | TGTGCCAGTAGGGAAAAGGAGAACTATGGCTACACCTTC | CASREKENYGYTF
TRBJ1-3 | NA | NA | TRBV28 | TGTGCCAGCAGTTTGGCGCGGGACGGAAGAAACACCATATATTTT | CASSLARDGRNTIYF
TRBJ1-6 | NA | NA | TRBV6-5 | TGTGCCAGCATCTCCAGGGTCGGGAGGGCCCTCCACTTT | CASISRVGRALHF
TRBJ2-7 | NA | NA | TRBV6-5 | TGTGCCAGCAGGCTCCGGGTCTTGTCCTACGAGCAGTACTTC | CASRLRVLSYEQYF
TRBJ2-7 | NA | TRBD1 | TRBV7-9 | TGTGCCAGCAGCTTGACAGGGGGTTACGAGCAGTACTTC | CASSLTGGYEQYF
TRBJ1-2 | NA | NA | TRBV5-1 | TGCGCCAGCAGCTTGGGCGGCAACTATGGCTACACCTTC | CASSLGGNYGYTF
TRBJ2-5 | NA | TRBD2 | TRBV5-6 | TGTGCCAGCAGCTTGGCGACCACTAGCGGCCGAGAGACCCAGTACTTC | CASSLATTSGRETQYF
TRBJ1-2 | once | TRBD1 | TRBV7-2 | TGTGCCAGCAGCTTAGAAATCAGGGGGGACTATGGCTACACCTTC | CASSLEIRGDYGYTF
TRBJ1-2 | NA | NA | TRBV20-1 | TGCAGTGCTACACAGGGTAATGGCTACACCTTC | CSATQGNGYTF
TRBJ2-5 | NA | TRBD1 | TRBV6-4 | TGTGCCAGCAGTGCCATAGGACAGGGTCGAAAAAAAGGAGAAGAGACCCAGTACTTC | CASSAIGQGRKKGEETQYF
TRBJ2-7 | NA | TRBD1 | TRBV5-1 | TGCGCCAGCAGACCCGGGACAGCCTCCTACGAGCAGTACTTC | CASRPGTASYEQYF
TRBJ1-1 | NA | NA | TRBV6-6 | TGTGCCAGCCGGCGGGAAACTGAAGCTTTCTTT | CASRRETEAFF
TRBJ1-2 | NA | TRBD1 | TRBV5-6 | TGTGCCAGCAGCTTGGAACAGGGGTATGGCTACACCTTC | CASSLEQGYGYTF
TRBJ2-1 | NA | TRBD2 | TRBV30 | TGTGCCTGGAGTGTACCCCTAGCGGGGGGCTACAATGAGCAGTTCTTC | CAWSVPLAGGYNEQFF
TRBJ2-1 | NA | NA | TRBV6-4 | TGTGCCAGCAGTGACACCCCCGGCGGGGACGTAAACGTGGGGCAGTTCTTC | CASSDTPGGDVNVGQFF
TRBJ2-3 | few | NA | TRBV6-5 | TGTGCCAGCAGTTACTACGGAGATACGCAGTATTTT | CASSYYGDTQYF
TRBJ1-4 | NA | NA | TRBV7-9 | TGTGCCAGCAGCCAACAGGGTAATCTCGAAAAACTGTTTTTT | CASSQQGNLEKLFF
TRBJ1-5 | NA | TRBD1 | TRBV5-6 | TGTGCCAGCAGCTTTAGGACAGGAGATGGTCAGCCCCAGCATTTT | CASSFRTGDGQPQHF
TRBJ2-7 | NA | TRBD2 | TRBV27 | TGTGCCAGCAGTTTACACGGGGAGGGGTTCTACGAGCAGTACTTC | CASSLHGEGFYEQYF
TRBJ1-1 | NA | NA | TRBV4-3 | TGCGCCAGCAGCCAAGTGGGTGTCAGCCTGAGGACTGAAGCTTTCTTT | CASSQVGVSLRTEAFF
TRBJ1-2 | NA | NA | TRBV9 | TGTGCCAGCACCCAAAATCAGGGGAACTATGGCTACACCTTC | CASTQNQGNYGYTF
TRBJ1-6 | few | NA | TRBV4-3 | TGCGCCAGCAGTACAGGGTCCTCCTATAATTCACCCCTCCACTTT | CASSTGSSYNSPLHF
TRBJ2-7 | NA | TRBD1 | TRBV6-5 | TGTGCCAGCAGTTATACGGACAGGGCCCCCTACGAGCAGTACTTC | CASSYTDRAPYEQYF
TRBJ1-2 | NA | NA | TRBV19 | TGTGCCAGTAGATGGTCACAGGTCCCCAACTATGGCTACACCTTC | CASRWSQVPNYGYTF
TRBJ1-1 | NA | NA | TRBV12-5 | TGTGCTAGTGGTTTGTCAGGCACTGAAGCTTTCTTT | CASGLSGTEAFF
TRBJ2-7 | NA | TRBD2 | TRBV5-1 | TGCGCCAGCAGCTTGGGTAGCGGGAGGGCCGGGTCCTACGAGCAGTACTTC | CASSLGSGRAGSYEQYF
TRBJ2-3 | NA | NA | TRBV29-1 | TGCAGCGTCGGCGCAGGGCGCGGACGCACAGATACGCAGTATTTT | CSVGAGRGRTDTQYF
TRBJ2-1 | NA | TRBD2 | TRBV30 | TGTGCCTGGAGCCTCGGACTAGCGGGAGGGAATGAGCAGTTCTTC | CAWSLGLAGGNEQFF
TRBJ1-5 | NA | TRBD1 | TRBV5-1 | TGCGCCAGCAGCTTAGGGACAGGGGGCGCGAATCAGCCCCAGCATTTT | CASSLGTGGANQPQHF